These T cell receptor beta chains were read from a single sample in a study of OX40 agonist ivuxolimab in advanced cancers. Here immunoSEQ multiplex PCR was the method, and the copy in TCRdb shows in-frame clones only, minus some. This table has about 60,000 clones, 91% appearing once. The sample here was CD4+ or CD8+ T cells sorted from blood, taken in a trial of the OX40 agonist ivuxolimab. Receptor source: an adult with an advanced solid tumor such as melanoma, head and neck, liver or kidney cancer. Each CDR3 is given without its conserved first and last residue. A D gene is named only where the DNA matches it firmly. Where a row states a size, it is once, few, many or the class of an expanded clone; other rows omit it.

>TRBJ1-3|-|-|TRBV7-9
ASSRGRDSGNTIY
>TRBJ2-3|-|-|TRBV7-8
ASIIGRQGPRTDTQY
>TRBJ1-2|-|TRBD1|TRBV29-1
SSGQGIDGYT
>TRBJ2-6|-|-|TRBV28
ASSLKGGRSSGANVLT
>TRBJ2-3|-|TRBD2|TRBV7-2
ASSQRSGLANTDTQY
>TRBJ1-1|once|-|TRBV2
ASRWRTNTEAF
>TRBJ1-1|once|TRBD1|TRBV12-5
ASGRTGGMEPNTEAF
>TRBJ2-1|-|TRBD2|TRBV4-3
ASSQDGTSVPQF
>TRBJ1-3|-|-|TRBV7-2
ASSLVAGHENTIY
>TRBJ2-5|-|-|TRBV6-5
ASSYSIAGSQETQY
>TRBJ1-1|-|-|TRBV7-2
ASSLSMGVNTEAF
>TRBJ1-1|-|-|TRBV15
ATSSPRTGNTEAF
>TRBJ1-2|-|-|TRBV18
ASSPERSRGYEGYT
>TRBJ2-2|-|-|TRBV7-9
ASSPLAGELF
>TRBJ1-1|-|-|TRBV5-1
ASSLGTEAF
>TRBJ2-7|-|-|TRBV29-1
SARDRRSSYEQY
>TRBJ1-1|-|-|TRBV7-3
ASSSQGPNTEAF
>TRBJ2-7|-|-|TRBV7-8
ASSRDEQY
>TRBJ1-2|-|-|TRBV7-2
ASSPDKNYGYT
>TRBJ2-7|-|TRBD1|TRBV5-5
ASSRGQGPSYEQY
>TRBJ2-7|-|-|TRBV4-1
ASSQIGIRSSYEQY
>TRBJ2-5|-|-|TRBV7-9
ASSQETQY
>TRBJ2-4|-|-|TRBV28
ASSREGAKNIQY
>TRBJ2-6|-|-|TRBV15
ATSRDRAGANVLT
>TRBJ2-1|-|TRBD2|TRBV5-1
ASSAGGLAGGPRVNEQF
>TRBJ1-1|few|-|TRBV18
ASSPGREVTEAF
>TRBJ1-3|-|-|TRBV10-3
AISDGREGNTIY
>TRBJ2-1|-|TRBD2|TRBV19
ASSNPGLGEGEQF
>TRBJ2-1|-|TRBD2|TRBV11-2
ASSPEGSGSAYNEQF
>TRBJ2-5|-|-|TRBV2
ASADREGETQY
>TRBJ1-5|-|TRBD1|TRBV19
AIGTGGLKDQPQH
>TRBJ2-5|-|TRBD1|TRBV7-2
ASSLWGTGAAETQY
>TRBJ2-5|-|-|TRBV5-1
ASRSGPQETQY
>TRBJ2-5|-|TRBD1|TRBV5-4
ASSSPRTGAVQTQY
>TRBJ2-2|-|TRBD2|TRBV14
ASSQDWELAGGTGELF
>TRBJ2-5|-|-|TRBV11-3
ASSLDLGGTQY
>TRBJ2-1|-|-|TRBV19
ASSSSPNEQF
>TRBJ1-5|few|-|TRBV7-8
ASSLLTGQNQPQH
>TRBJ1-1|-|-|TRBV7-8
ASSPISGTEAF
>TRBJ2-2|-|-|TRBV7-9
ASSLEPGELF
>-|-|-|TRBV5-4
ASSLGHSSYEQY
>TRBJ2-3|few|-|TRBV9
ASSAHIGFGTDTQY
>TRBJ2-5|once|-|TRBV29-1
SGVRDLSRVTQY
>TRBJ2-1|-|-|TRBV5-1
ASSLRAINEQF
>TRBJ2-3|-|-|TRBV11-2
ASSLARARDTQY
>TRBJ2-5|-|-|TRBV11-3
ASSFRVETQY
>TRBJ2-7|-|TRBD1|TRBV19
ASSIRRGTDEQY
>TRBJ2-7|-|-|TRBV11-2
ASSPTRWESYEQY
>TRBJ2-2|-|-|TRBV7-2
ASSPETGELF
>TRBJ2-7|-|-|TRBV6-6
ASSRVLTLGEQY